One and the same sample provided the 26 T cell receptor beta chains below, sequenced in a study of control samples from healthy donors and cancer patients. Clones were read by immunoSEQ multiplex PCR, and TCRdb kept only the in-frame ones, dropping some. The sample holds under 200,000 clones, 91% seen once. The sequencing input was blood. All receptors come from a woman aged 25 to 39 in good health.

The V gene is TRBV2, the J gene TRBJ1-1, with TRBD1 matching 7 bases. This CDR3 spans 14 amino acids. Germline lookup yields CDR1 SNHLY and CDR2 FYNNEI. V lost 6 bases, J lost 1 base, and 5 bases stayed unmatched. Written as DNA, the CDR3 is TGTGCCAGCAGGGCCGGGACAGAGAACACTGAAGCTTTCTTT. This encodes CASRAGTENTEAFF.

As to this clone: The same CDR3 also results from other DNA sequences found in this sample. The chain joins TRBV5-1 to TRBJ1-3; 7 bases match TRBD1. Losses at the gene ends were 4 bases for V and 8 bases for J; bases not matched to a gene: 6. In germline, CDR1 is SGHRS, CDR2 YFSETQ. CDR3 length: 13 amino acids. The CDR3 DNA reads TGCGCCAGCAGCCCCCAGGGGGGGGACACCATATATTTT. Amino acid sequence: CASSPQGGDTIYF.

This chain connects TRBV29-1 to TRBJ2-1; a possible D gene is TRBD1 (5 bases). The CDR3 is 13 residues long. V was cut by 5 bases and J by 4 bases, with 12 bases left in between. Germline assignment: CDR1 SQVTM and CDR2 ANQGSEA. The CDR3 spells CSVRGSTYNEQFF. CDR3 bases: TGCAGCGTTAGGGGCTCAACGTACAATGAGCAGTTCTTC.

A remark on this clone: Distinct nucleotide sequences in the sample also encode this CDR3. The chain employs TRBV28 and TRBJ1-2; tentative D call: TRBD1 (6 bases). Germline V gene lookup returns CDR1 MDHEN and CDR2 SYDVKM. V was clipped by 2 bases and J by 8 bases, with 9 bases between them. This CDR3 is 12 amino acids long. CDR3 sequence reads: CASSLLQGGYTF. The CDR3 bases are TGTGCCAGCAGTTTACTTCAGGGGGGCTACACCTTC.

The chain has TRBV2 and TRBJ2-7; D is perhaps TRBD1 or TRBD2 (5 bases each). Trimming stripped 6 bases from V and 2 bases from J, with 8 bases between. CDR3 length: 12 amino acids. Germline-derived CDR1 and CDR2 are SNHLY and FYNNEI. The CDR3 here is CASRGPAYEQYF. The CDR3 DNA reads TGTGCCAGCAGGGGACCCGCCTACGAGCAGTACTTC.

The chain has TRBV7-3 and TRBJ1-1, with D perhaps matching TRBD1 (6 bases). Germline assignment: CDR1 SGHTA and CDR2 FQGTGA. The CDR3 sequence is 13 residues long. V lost 2 bases and J 4 bases, leaving 8 bases between the germline ends. The CDR3 DNA reads TGTGCCAGCAGCTTACAGGGGTTCACTGAAGCTTTCTTT. Translation: CASSLQGFTEAFF.

The CDR3 coding sequence is TGTGCCAGCTCACCCCGGACAGGGGTTGGTGAGACCCAGTACTTC. Its protein is CASSPRTGVGETQYF. The chain employs TRBV18 and TRBJ2-5; 9 nucleotides line up with TRBD1. CDR1 and CDR2 (germline): KGHSH, LQKENI. V lost 3 bases, J lost 5 bases, and 7 bases stayed unmatched. The CDR3 extends over 15 amino acids.

The chain links TRBV24-1 to TRBJ1-1; possibly TRBD1 for D (5 bases). Germline values: CDR1 KGHDR, CDR2 SFDVKD. Trimming pared 0 bases from V and 8 bases from J, leaving 6 bases between. This CDR3 spans 12 amino acids. The CDR3 sequence: CATSDLGGEAFF. The CDR3, as DNA: TGTGCCACCAGTGATTTGGGGGGGGAAGCTTTCTTT.

J is TRBJ2-2 and V is TRBV30; possible D gene TRBD1, 6 bases. The CDR3 is 16 residues long. With 1 base removed from V and 0 bases from J, the gap between germline ends came to 12 bases. Germline V lookup: CDR1 GTSNPN, CDR2 SVGIG (reference sequence). In DNA form, the CDR3 reads TGTGCCTGGAGTGGGAGCAGGGGCGCGAACACCGGGGAGCTGTTTTTT. Protein sequence: CAWSGSRGANTGELFF. Based on the CDR3 plus reference TRBV30 and TRBJ2-2, the full variable domain is SQTIHQWPATLVQPVGSPLSLECTVEGTSNPNLYWYRQAAGRGLQLLFYSVGIGQISSEVPQNLSASRPQDRQFILSSKKLLLSDSGFYLCAWSGSRGANTGELFFGEGSRLTVL.

The CDR3 region is CASSPGLAVHEQYF. The CDR3 DNA is TGCGCCAGCAGCCCGGGACTAGCGGTTCACGAGCAGTACTTC. The chain has TRBV5-1 and TRBJ2-7; TRBD2 matches 11 bases. There are 14 residues in the CDR3. The germline V gene encodes CDR1 SGHRS and CDR2 YFSETQ. After removal of 4 bases from V and 5 bases from J, the junction contained 5 bases not matched to a gene.

The rearrangement links TRBV18 to TRBJ1-1, with D tentatively TRBD1 (6 bases). Germline lookup yields CDR1 KGHSH and CDR2 LQKENI. Trimming took off 6 bases at V and 1 base at J, with 9 bases between the two ends. The length of the CDR3 is 13 residues. As DNA, the CDR3 is TGTGCCAGCTCGTCAGGGGCGAACACTGAAGCTTTCTTT. Translating it yields CASSSGANTEAFF.

The chain joins TRBV19 to TRBJ1-6; TRBD1 matches 9 bases. This CDR3 is 15 amino acids long. Germline V gives CDR1 LNHDA, CDR2 SQIVND (reference sequence). The J segment lost 10 bases and the V segment lost 4 bases, leaving 8 bases of the junction unmatched. CDR3: CASSNTGTGISPLHF. CDR3 DNA sequence: TGTGCCAGTAGTAACACCGGGACAGGGATCTCACCCCTCCACTTT.

This clone was counted only a few times. The V call is TRBV4-1, the J call TRBJ1-2, with 12 bases matching TRBD1. Trimming removed 2 bases from V and 5 bases from J; junction bases left unmatched: 6. The CDR3 is 16 residues long. Germline CDR1 reads MGHRA; CDR2 reads YSYEKL. The CDR3 is CASSQRPGQGAYGYTF. The CDR3 nucleotides read TGCGCCAGCAGCCAAAGACCGGGACAGGGGGCTTATGGCTACACCTTC.

The V gene is TRBV15, the J gene TRBJ1-1; D is uncertain. Trimming cost V 0 bases and J 1 base, with 3 bases left between them. The CDR3 is 13 residues long. The V gene's germline CDR1 is LNHNV and CDR2 YYDKDF (reference sequence). The DNA for the CDR3 is TGTGCCACCAGCAGAGAGAGGAACACTGAAGCTTTCTTT. This sequence encodes CATSRERNTEAFF.

The genes are TRBV9 and TRBJ2-3; no clear D. The CDR3 consists of 14 residues. Trimming left V 0 bases short and J 2 bases short, with 7 bases between. Per the germline V gene, CDR1 is SGDLS and CDR2 is YYNGEE. The CDR3 coding sequence is TGTGCCAGCAGCGTAGCTGGGTCCACAGATACGCAGTATTTT. This translates into CASSVAGSTDTQYF.

This sequence joins TRBV3-1 (or the pseudogene TRBV3-2) and TRBJ1-1; TRBD1 might be the D (6 bases). CDR1 is LGHDT and CDR2 is YNNKEL in the germline V gene (reference sequence). The V end lost 4 bases, the J end lost 4 bases, and 16 bases lay between the germline ends. The CDR3 is made up of 15 amino acids. In nucleotides, the CDR3 is TGTGCCAGCAGCCTACTACAGGGTAAGGGCACTGAAGCTTTCTTT. Translated, it gives CASSLLQGKGTEAFF.

This chain uses TRBV4-1 with TRBJ2-7; 15 bases align to TRBD2. This CDR3 has 16 amino acids. V shed 4 bases, J shed 1 base, and the junction held 2 bases outside the gene matches. From germline, CDR1 is MGHRA and CDR2 YSYEKL. In DNA, the CDR3 is TGCGCCAGCAGCCCGGGGACTAGCGGGAGGTCCTACGAGCAGTACTTC. It yields the protein CASSPGTSGRSYEQYF.

The rearrangement uses TRBV2 and TRBJ2-7; possibly TRBD1 for D (5 bases). Germline CDR1 is SNHLY and CDR2 is FYNNEI. The CDR3 is made up of 13 amino acids. V lost 8 bases and J 2 bases, leaving 13 bases between the germline ends. The CDR3 loop reads CASGAETTYEQYF. The DNA for the CDR3 is TGTGCCAGCGGGGCCGAAACCACCTACGAGCAGTACTTC. Full variable domain (missing parts from reference TRBV2 and TRBJ2-7): EPEVTQTPSHQVTQMGQEVILRCVPISNHLYFYWYRQILGQKVEFLVSFYNNEISEKSEIFDDQFSVERPDGSNFTLKIRSTKLEDSAMYFCASGAETTYEQYFGPGTRLTVT.

The chain employs TRBV28 and TRBJ2-1; perhaps TRBD2 as D (5 bases). Germline lookup yields CDR1 MDHEN and CDR2 SYDVKM. Trimming left V 6 bases short and J 0 bases short, with 12 bases between. The length of the CDR3 is 15 residues. The CDR3 here is CASSATGSSYNEQFF. In DNA, the CDR3 is TGTGCCAGCAGCGCCACGGGGAGCTCCTACAATGAGCAGTTCTTC.

The V and J genes are TRBV3-1 (or the pseudogene TRBV3-2) and TRBJ2-3; TRBD2 matches at 14 bases. The V gene's germline CDR1 is LGHDT and CDR2 YNNKEL (reference sequence). Trimming removed 5 bases from V and 10 bases from J; junction bases left unmatched: 11. This CDR3 has 16 amino acids. The CDR3 DNA reads TGTGCCAGCAGCTCCGGACTAGCGGGAGGATATCCACCGCAGTATTTT. Encoded protein: CASSSGLAGGYPPQYF.

J is TRBJ1-2 and V is TRBV7-2, with D perhaps matching TRBD1 (6 bases). The CDR3 extends over 14 amino acids. Trimming cost V 1 base and J 4 bases, with 10 bases left between them. Germline V gene data show CDR1 as SGHTA and CDR2 as FQGNSA. CDR3 in DNA: TGTGCCAGCAGCTTAGGCCAGGGGAGCTATGGCTACACCTTC. Its translation: CASSLGQGSYGYTF.

In this sample, this clone turned up once. The CDR3 loop reads CASSLDGTGNSPLHF. For the CDR3, the DNA is TGTGCCAGCAGCTTAGACGGGACAGGGAATTCACCCCTCCACTTT. The chain employs TRBV7-9 and TRBJ1-6; TRBD1 matches 9 bases. CDR3 length equals 15 residues. The trim removed 1 base at V and 7 bases at J, leaving 2 bases unmatched. From germline, CDR1 is SEHNR and CDR2 FQNEAQ (reference sequence).

CDR3 nucleotide sequence: TGTGCCAGCAGGGGGCCGGTCGGGGAGCTGTTTTTT. As protein: CASRGPVGELFF. This rearrangement joins TRBV25-1 to TRBJ2-2; perhaps TRBD1 as D (5 bases). This CDR3 comprises 12 residues. Trimming took 6 bases from V and 7 from J, leaving 9 bases between them. From germline, CDR1 is MGHDK and CDR2 SYGVNS.

The chain has TRBV11-2 and TRBJ1-1, with D uncertain. Germline lookup yields CDR1 SGHAT and CDR2 FQNNGV. Trimming removed 4 bases from V and 4 bases from J, with 16 bases in between. The length of the CDR3 is 15 residues. The CDR3 loop is CASSSRESPGTEAFF. The DNA for the CDR3 is TGTGCCAGCAGCTCCCGGGAATCGCCAGGCACTGAAGCTTTCTTT. The entire variable domain, with the rest obtained from reference TRBV11-2 and TRBJ1-1, is as follows: EAGVAQSPRYKIIEKRQSVAFWCNPISGHATLYWYQQILGQGPKLLIQFQNNGVVDDSQLPKDRFSAERLKGVDSTLKIQPAKLEDSAVYLCASSSRESPGTEAFFGQGTRLTVV.

The chain has TRBV25-1 and TRBJ1-5; no clear D gene. Germline V lookup: CDR1 MGHDK, CDR2 SYGVNS. The V gene lost 4 bases and the J gene lost 3 bases, with 4 bases spanning the gap. The CDR3 has 12 amino acids. DNA of the CDR3: TGTGCCAGCAGTGGCTCCAATCAGCCCCAGCATTTT. This encodes CASSGSNQPQHF.

The chain recombines TRBV6-1 with TRBJ2-1; tentatively, D is TRBD2 (6 bases). V dropped 2 bases and J dropped 4 bases, with 12 bases sitting between them. The CDR3 extends over 15 amino acids. Germline CDR1 MNHNS, CDR2 SASEGT. The chain's CDR3 is CASSESWGVYNEQFF. CDR3 DNA: TGTGCCAGCAGTGAATCTTGGGGGGTGTACAATGAGCAGTTCTTC.